This T cell receptor (beta chain) was sequenced in a study of blood T cells in healthy people across ages. The CDR3 totals 17 residues. V shed 3 bases and J 2 bases; nucleotides not matched to a gene: 13. Germline V CDR1 and CDR2: DFQATT, SNEGSKA (reference sequence). This clonotype has a handful of counts. For the second PCR, which ran for roughly 6 to 12 cycles, a sample-barcoded 5' primer and a J-beta primer mix were used. TCRdb redid the calling of the 5' RACE reads with MiXCR, one entry per CDR3 protein. The repertoire holds about 680,000 distinct CDR3 sequences, with more than 40% as singletons. Isolating PBMCs gave at least 6 million of these cells per sample.

This clonotype was obtained from a woman aged 55-69 years in good health. The chain couples TRBV20-1 to TRBJ2-3, with TRBD1 matching over 8 bases. Sequenced input: blood. This CDR3 is CSASRRAADRVTDTQYF. CDR3 coding DNA: TGCAGTGCTAGCCGTCGGGCGGCGGACAGGGTCACAGATACGCAGTATTTT.